The TCR beta chain described here comes from a study of shared clonotypes between healthy human individuals. Study results and caveats: Clonotypes shared by all four sorted-subset donors had higher generation probabilities than non-shared clonotypes.

Healthy HIV-negative adults without recent acute infections or vaccinations served as donors. Nashville, Tennessee was home to all donors, who were Caucasian adults. Remarks on this clone: Its cognate antigen is unknown.

When replicate PCRs were run on sorted subsets, they used 200 to 250 ng DNA, about 30,000 T cell genomes. This table comes from immunoSEQ multiplex PCR, and its TCRdb copy is limited to in-frame clones, with some not included. The table records 2 million to 2.5 million clones, around 90% of them present only once. Source material: naive CD4+ T cells from PBMCs. Subset denoted: CD45RA+ positively selected. This TCR came from a man aged 18 to 30 in good health. Some clones in this sample may be carry-over from other donors' samples.

The CDR3 reads CASRPTGVRYEQYF. As DNA, the CDR3 is TGTGCCAGCAGACCTACAGGGGTTAGATACGAGCAGTACTTC. The V gene is TRBV27, the J gene TRBJ2-7; 7 bases align to TRBD1. The CDR3 totals 14 residues. Germline V CDR1 and CDR2: MNHEY, SMNVEV (reference sequence). Trimming at V came to 6 bases and at J to 4 bases, leaving 9 bases not matched to a gene.